The T cell receptor (beta chain) described here comes from a study of molecular identifiers for immune sequencing clone quantification. The V gene end was trimmed by 3 bases and the J gene end by 4 bases; junction bases not matched to a gene: 9. This CDR3 contains 16 residues. CDR1 is MDHEN and CDR2 is SYDVKM in the germline V gene. A single record per CDR3 protein comes from TCRdb applying MiXCR to the PCR reads. Of around 100,000 distinct CDR3 sequences in the sample, under 40% were seen once. Sample: naive CD8+ T cells from blood, with Jurkat cell RNA spiked in. Subset indicated: FACS-sorted CD8+CD4-CCR7+CD45RA+ naive T cells. The V and J genes are TRBV28 and TRBJ2-1, with 7 bases that match TRBD1. This clonotype was obtained from a human donor in good health. Some libraries in this study had Jurkat cell RNA spiked in. CDR3 DNA: TGTGCCAGCAGTTTTTGGGGACAGAGGTTGTACAATGAGCAGTTCTTC. Translation: CASSFWGQRLYNEQFF.